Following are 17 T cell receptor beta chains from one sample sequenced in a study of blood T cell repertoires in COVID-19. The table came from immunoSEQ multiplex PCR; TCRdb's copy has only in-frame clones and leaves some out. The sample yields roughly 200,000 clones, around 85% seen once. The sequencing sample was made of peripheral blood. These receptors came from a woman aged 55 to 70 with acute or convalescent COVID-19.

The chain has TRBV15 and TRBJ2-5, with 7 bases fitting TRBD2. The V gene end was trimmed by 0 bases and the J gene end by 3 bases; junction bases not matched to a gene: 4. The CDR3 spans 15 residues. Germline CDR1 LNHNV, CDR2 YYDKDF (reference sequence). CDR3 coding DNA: TGTGCCACCAGCAGAGACGGTCTAGCGGAAGAGACCCAGTACTTC. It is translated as CATSRDGLAEETQYF.

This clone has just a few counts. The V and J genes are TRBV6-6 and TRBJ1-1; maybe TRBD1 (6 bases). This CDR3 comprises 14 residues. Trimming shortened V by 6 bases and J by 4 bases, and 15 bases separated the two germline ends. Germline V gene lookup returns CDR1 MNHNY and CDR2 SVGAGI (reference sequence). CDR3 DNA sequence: TGTGCCAGCAGACCCACGGGACAACTCACTGAAGCTTTCTTT. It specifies CASRPTGQLTEAFF.

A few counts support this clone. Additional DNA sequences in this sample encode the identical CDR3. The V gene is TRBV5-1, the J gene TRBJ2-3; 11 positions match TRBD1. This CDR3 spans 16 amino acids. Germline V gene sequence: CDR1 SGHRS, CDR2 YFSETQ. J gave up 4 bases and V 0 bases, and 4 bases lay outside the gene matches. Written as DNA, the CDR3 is TGCGCCAGCAGCTTGGCGCGGACAGGGGGCGCAGATACGCAGTATTTT. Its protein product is CASSLARTGGADTQYF. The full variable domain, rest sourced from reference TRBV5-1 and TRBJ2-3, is KAGVTQTPRYLIKTRGQQVTLSCSPISGHRSVSWYQQTPGQGLQFLFEYFSETQRNKGNFPGRFSGRQFSNSRSEMNVSTLELGDSALYLCASSLARTGGADTQYFGPGTRLTVL.

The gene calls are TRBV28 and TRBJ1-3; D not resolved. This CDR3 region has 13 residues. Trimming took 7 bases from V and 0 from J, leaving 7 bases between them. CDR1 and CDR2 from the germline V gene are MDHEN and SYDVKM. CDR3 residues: CASTSGSGNTIYF. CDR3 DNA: TGTGCCAGCACCTCCGGCTCTGGAAACACCATATATTTT.

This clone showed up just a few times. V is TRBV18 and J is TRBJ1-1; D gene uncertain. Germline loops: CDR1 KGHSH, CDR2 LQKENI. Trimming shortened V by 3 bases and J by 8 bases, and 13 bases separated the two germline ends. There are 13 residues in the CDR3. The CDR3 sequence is CASSPLSDSEAFF. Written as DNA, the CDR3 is TGTGCCAGCTCACCTCTATCAGACTCAGAAGCTTTCTTT. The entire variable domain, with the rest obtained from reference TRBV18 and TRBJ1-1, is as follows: NAGVMQNPRHLVRRRGQEARLRCSPMKGHSHVYWYRQLPEEGLKFMVYLQKENIIDESGMPKERFSAEFPKEGPSILRIQQVVRGDSAAYFCASSPLSDSEAFFGQGTRLTVV.

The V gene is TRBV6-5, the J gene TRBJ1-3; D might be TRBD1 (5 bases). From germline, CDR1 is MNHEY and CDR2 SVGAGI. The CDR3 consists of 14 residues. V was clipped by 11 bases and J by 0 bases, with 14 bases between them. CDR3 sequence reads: CAAKVRASGNTIYF. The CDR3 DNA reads TGTGCCGCCAAGGTCAGGGCCTCTGGAAACACCATATATTTT.

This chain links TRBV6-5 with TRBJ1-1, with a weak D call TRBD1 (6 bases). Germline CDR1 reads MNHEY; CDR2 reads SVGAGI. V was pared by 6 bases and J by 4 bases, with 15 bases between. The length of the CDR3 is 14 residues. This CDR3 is CASRSKGVSTEAFF. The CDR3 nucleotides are TGTGCCAGCAGAAGCAAGGGGGTAAGCACTGAAGCTTTCTTT.

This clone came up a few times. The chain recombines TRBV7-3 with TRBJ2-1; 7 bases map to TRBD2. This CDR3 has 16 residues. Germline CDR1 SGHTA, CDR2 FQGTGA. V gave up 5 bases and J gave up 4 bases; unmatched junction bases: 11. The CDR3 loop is CASSQGGGGRYNEQFF. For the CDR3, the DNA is TGTGCCAGCAGCCAGGGAGGCGGGGGACGGTACAATGAGCAGTTCTTC.

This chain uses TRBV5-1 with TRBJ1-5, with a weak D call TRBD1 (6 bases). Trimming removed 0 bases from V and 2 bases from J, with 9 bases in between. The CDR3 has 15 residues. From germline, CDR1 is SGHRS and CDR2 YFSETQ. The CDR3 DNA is TGCGCCAGCAGCTTGGCAGGGGAACGCAATCAGCCCCAGCATTTT. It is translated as CASSLAGERNQPQHF.

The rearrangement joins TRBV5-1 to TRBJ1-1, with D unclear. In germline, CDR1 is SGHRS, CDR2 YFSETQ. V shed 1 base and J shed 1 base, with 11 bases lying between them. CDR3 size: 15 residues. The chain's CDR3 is CASSLLAVGNTEAFF. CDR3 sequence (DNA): TGCGCCAGCAGCTTGTTGGCGGTGGGGAACACTGAAGCTTTCTTT.

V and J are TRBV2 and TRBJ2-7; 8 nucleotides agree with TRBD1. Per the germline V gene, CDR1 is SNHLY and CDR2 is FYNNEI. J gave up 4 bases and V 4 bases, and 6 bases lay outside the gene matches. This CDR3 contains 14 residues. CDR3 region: CASSVQGVSYEQYV. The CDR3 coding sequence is TGTGCCAGCAGTGTACAGGGGGTAAGTTACGAGCAGTACGTC.

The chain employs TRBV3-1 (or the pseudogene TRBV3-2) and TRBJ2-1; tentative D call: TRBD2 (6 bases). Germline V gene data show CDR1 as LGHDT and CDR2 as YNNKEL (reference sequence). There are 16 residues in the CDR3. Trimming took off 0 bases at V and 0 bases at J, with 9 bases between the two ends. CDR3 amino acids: CASSQEHGSSYNEQFF. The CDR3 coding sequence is TGTGCCAGCAGCCAAGAGCACGGGAGCTCCTACAATGAGCAGTTCTTC.

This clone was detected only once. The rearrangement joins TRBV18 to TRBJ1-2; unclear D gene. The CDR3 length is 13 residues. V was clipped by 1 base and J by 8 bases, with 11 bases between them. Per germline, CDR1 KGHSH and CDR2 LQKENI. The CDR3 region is CASSPQRSGGYTF. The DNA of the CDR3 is TGTGCCAGCTCACCACAAAGGAGTGGAGGCTACACCTTC.

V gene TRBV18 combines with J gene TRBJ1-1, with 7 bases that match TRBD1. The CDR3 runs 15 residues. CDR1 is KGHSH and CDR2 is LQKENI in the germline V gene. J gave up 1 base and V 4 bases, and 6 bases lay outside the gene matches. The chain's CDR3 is CASSLSGTENTEAFF. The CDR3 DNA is TGTGCCAGCTCACTCTCCGGGACAGAGAACACTGAAGCTTTCTTT.

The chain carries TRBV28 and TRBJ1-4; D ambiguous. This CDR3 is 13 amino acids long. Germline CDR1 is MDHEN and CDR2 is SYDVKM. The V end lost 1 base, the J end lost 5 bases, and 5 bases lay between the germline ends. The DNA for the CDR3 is TGTGCCAGCAGTTTATCAGTGAATGAAAAACTGTTTTTT. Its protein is CASSLSVNEKLFF.

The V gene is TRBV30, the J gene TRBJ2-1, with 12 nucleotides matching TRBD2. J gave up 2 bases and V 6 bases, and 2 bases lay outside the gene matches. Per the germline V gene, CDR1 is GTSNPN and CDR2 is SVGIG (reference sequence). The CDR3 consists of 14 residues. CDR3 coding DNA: TGTGCCTGTCGGACTAGCGGGGCCTACAATGAGCAGTTCTTC. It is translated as CACRTSGAYNEQFF. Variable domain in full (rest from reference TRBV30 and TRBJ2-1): SQTIHQWPATLVQPVGSPLSLECTVEGTSNPNLYWYRQAAGRGLQLLFYSVGIGQISSEVPQNLSASRPQDRQFILSSKKLLLSDSGFYLCACRTSGAYNEQFFGPGTRLTVL.

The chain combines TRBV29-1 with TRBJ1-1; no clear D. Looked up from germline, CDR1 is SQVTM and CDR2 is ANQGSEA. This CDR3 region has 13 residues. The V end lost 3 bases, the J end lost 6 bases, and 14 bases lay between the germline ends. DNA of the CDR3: TGCAGCGTTGAGGAGGGAAAGGTTGCTGAAGCTTTCTTT. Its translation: CSVEEGKVAEAFF.